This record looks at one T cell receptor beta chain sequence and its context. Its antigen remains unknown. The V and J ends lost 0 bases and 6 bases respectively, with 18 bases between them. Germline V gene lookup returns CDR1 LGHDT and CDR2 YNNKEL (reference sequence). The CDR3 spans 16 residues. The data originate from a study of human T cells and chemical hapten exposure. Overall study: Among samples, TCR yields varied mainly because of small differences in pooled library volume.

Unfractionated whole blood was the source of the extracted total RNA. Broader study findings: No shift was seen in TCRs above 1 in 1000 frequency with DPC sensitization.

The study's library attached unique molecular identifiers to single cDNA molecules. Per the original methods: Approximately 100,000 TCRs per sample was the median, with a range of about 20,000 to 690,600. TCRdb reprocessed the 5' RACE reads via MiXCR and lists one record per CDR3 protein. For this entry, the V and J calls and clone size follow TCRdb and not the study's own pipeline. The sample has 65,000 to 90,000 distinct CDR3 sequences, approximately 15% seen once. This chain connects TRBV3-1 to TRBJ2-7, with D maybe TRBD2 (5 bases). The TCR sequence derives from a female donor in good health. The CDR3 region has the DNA TGTGCCAGCAGCCAAGAAGATAGGACTTATCGGGGCGAGCAGTACTTC. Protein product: CASSQEDRTYRGEQYF.